What follows describes a single T cell receptor (beta chain). Antigen: not known. The data derive from a study of a mutant IDH1 vaccine in newly diagnosed glioma. Libraries were prepared by immunoSEQ multiplex PCR; TCRdb keeps only in-frame clonotypes and omits some of them. The sample shows about 29,000 clones, over 60% of them seen only once. Time point indicated: week 35, safety follow-up. In the vaccine, a single dose held 300 ug of the mutant IDH1 20-mer peptide, along with topical imiquimod. This CDR3 spans 13 amino acids. Germline assignment: CDR1 MDHEN and CDR2 SYDVKM. V gave up 1 base and J gave up 2 bases, with 6 bases separating them.

The chain couples TRBV28 to TRBJ2-7, with D uncertain. This sequence was found in a man aged 45-65 years with glioma. Material: PBMCs, obtained from a glioma patient whose treatment included an IDH1 peptide vaccine. Written as DNA, the CDR3 is TGTGCCAGCAGTTTATCCCCCACCTACGAGCAGTACTTC. This encodes CASSLSPTYEQYF.